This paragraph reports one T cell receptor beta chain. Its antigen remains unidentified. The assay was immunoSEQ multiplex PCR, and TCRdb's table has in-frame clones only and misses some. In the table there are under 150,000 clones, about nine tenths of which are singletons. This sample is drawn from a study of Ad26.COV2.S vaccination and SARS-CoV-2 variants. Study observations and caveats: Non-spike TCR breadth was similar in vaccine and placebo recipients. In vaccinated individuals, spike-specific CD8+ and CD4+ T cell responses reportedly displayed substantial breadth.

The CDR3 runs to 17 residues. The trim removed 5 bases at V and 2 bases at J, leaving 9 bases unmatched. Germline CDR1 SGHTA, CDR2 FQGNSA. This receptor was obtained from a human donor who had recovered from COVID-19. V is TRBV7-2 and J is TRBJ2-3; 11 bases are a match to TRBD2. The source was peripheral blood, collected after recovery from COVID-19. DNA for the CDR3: TGTGCCAGCAGCCTGAATCCTAGCGGGGGGTACACAGATACGCAGTATTTT. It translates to CASSLNPSGGYTDTQYF.